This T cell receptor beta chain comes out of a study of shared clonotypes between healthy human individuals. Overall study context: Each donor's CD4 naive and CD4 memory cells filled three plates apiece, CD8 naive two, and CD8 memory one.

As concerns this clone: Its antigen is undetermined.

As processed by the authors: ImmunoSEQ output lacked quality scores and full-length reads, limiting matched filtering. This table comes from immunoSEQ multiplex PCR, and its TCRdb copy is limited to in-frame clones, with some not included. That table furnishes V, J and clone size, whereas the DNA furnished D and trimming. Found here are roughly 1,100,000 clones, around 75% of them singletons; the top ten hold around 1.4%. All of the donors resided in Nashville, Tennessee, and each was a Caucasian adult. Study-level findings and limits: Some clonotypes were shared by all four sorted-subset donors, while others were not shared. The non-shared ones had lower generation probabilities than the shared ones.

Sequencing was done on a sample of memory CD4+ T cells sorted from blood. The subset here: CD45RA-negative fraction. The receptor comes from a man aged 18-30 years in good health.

The CDR3 sequence: CASSTRTGGNTEAFF. The CDR3 DNA reads as TGTGCCAGCAGCACCCGGACAGGGGGCAACACTGAAGCTTTCTTT. The genes are TRBV9 and TRBJ1-1, with 11 bases that match TRBD1. V lost 4 bases to trimming and J lost 2 bases; unmatched junction nucleotides: 4. Germline V gene lookup returns CDR1 SGDLS and CDR2 YYNGEE. The CDR3 loop spans 15 amino acids.